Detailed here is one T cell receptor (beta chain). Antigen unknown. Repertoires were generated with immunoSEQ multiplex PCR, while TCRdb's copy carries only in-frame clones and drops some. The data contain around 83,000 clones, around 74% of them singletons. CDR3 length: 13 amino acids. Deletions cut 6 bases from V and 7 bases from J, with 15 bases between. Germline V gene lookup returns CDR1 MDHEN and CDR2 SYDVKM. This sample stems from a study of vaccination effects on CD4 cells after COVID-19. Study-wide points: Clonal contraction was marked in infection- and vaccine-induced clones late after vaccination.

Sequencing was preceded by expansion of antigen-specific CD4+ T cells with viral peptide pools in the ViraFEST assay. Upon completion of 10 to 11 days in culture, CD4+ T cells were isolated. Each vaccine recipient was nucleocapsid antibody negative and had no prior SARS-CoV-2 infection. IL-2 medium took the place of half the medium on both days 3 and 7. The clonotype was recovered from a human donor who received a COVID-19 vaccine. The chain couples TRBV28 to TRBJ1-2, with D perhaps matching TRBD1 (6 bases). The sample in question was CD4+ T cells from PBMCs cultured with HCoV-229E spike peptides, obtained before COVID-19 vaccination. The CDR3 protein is CASRQTGGPGYTF. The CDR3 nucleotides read TGTGCCAGCAGGCAAACGGGGGGGCCTGGCTACACCTTC.